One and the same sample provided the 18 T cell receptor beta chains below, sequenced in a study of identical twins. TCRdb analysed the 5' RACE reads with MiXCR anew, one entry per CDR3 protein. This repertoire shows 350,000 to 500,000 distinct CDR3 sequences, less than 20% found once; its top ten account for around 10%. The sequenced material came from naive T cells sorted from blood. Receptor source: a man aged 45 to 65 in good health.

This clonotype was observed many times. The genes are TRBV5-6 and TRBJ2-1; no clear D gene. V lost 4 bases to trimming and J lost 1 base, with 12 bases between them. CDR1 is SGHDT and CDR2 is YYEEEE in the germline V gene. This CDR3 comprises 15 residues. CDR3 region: CASSTDWESYNEQFF. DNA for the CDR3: TGTGCCAGCAGCACCGACTGGGAATCCTACAATGAGCAGTTCTTC.

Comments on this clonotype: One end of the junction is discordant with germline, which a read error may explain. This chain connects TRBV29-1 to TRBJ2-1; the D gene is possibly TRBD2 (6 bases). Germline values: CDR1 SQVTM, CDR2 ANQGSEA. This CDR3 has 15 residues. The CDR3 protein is CRVEIGGWSYNEQFF. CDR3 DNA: TGCAGAGTTGAGATTGGAGGGTGGTCCTACAATGAGCAGTTCTTC.

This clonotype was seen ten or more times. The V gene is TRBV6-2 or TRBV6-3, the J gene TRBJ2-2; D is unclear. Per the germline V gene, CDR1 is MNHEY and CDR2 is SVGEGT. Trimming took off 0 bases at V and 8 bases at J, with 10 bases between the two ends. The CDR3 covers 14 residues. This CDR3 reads CASSYSRLGGELFF. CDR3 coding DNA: TGTGCCAGCAGTTACTCGAGATTAGGGGGGGAGCTGTTTTTT.

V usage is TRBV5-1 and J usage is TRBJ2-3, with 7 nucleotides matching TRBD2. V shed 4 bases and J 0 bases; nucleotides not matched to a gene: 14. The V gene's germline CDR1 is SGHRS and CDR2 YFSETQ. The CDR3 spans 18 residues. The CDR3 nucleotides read TGCGCCAGCAGCAGGGAGGGTCTTCCGACTAGCAGCACAGATACGCAGTATTTT. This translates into CASSREGLPTSSTDTQYF.

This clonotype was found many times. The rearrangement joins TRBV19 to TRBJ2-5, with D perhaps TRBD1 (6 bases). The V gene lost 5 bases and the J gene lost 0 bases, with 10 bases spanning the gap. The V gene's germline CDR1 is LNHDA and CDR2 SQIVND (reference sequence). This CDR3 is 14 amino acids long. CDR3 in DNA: TGTGCCAGTAGTTCGAGACAGGACCAAGAGACCCAGTACTTC. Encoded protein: CASSSRQDQETQYF.

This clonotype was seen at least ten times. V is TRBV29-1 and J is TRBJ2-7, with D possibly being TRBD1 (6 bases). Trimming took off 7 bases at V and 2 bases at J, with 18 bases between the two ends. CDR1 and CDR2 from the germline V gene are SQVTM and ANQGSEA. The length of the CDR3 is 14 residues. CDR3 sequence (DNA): TGCAGCGCTGGTGCGGCAGGGGAAGCCTACGAGCAGTACTTC. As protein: CSAGAAGEAYEQYF.

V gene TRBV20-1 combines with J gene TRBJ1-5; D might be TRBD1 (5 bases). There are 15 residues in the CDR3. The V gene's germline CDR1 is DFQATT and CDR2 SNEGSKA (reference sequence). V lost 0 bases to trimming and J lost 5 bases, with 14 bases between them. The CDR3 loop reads CSARDWSREDQPQHF. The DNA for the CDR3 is TGCAGTGCTAGAGATTGGTCCAGGGAGGATCAGCCCCAGCATTTT.

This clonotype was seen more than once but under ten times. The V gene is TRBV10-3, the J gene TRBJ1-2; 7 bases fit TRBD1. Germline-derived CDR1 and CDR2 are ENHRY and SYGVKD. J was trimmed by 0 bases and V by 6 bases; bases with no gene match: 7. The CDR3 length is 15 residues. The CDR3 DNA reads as TGTGCCATCAGCCCAGGGGGTTCAGCTAACTATGGCTACACCTTC. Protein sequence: CAISPGGSANYGYTF.

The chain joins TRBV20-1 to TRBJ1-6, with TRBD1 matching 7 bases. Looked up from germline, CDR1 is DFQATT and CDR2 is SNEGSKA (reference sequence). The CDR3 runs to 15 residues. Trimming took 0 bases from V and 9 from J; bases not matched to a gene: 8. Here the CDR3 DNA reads TGCAGTGCTAGAGAATCAGGACAGGCCCTTTCACCCCTCCACTTT. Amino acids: CSARESGQALSPLHF.

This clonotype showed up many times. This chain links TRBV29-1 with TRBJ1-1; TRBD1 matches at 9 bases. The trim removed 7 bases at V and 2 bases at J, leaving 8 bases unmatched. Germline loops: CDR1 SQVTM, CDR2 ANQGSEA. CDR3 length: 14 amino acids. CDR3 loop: CSATRDRVNTEAFF. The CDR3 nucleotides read TGCAGCGCCACACGGGACAGGGTAAACACTGAAGCTTTCTTT.

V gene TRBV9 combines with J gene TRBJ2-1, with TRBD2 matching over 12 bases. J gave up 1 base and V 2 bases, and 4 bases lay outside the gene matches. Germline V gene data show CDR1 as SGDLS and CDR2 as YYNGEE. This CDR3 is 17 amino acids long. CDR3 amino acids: CASSVTGTSGSYNEQFF. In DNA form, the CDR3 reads TGTGCCAGCAGCGTGACAGGGACTAGCGGGTCCTACAATGAGCAGTTCTTC. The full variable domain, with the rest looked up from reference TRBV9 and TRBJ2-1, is DSGVTQTPKHLITATGQRVTLRCSPRSGDLSVYWYQQSLDQGLQFLIQYYNGEERAKGNILERFSAQQFPDLHSELNLSSLELGDSALYFCASSVTGTSGSYNEQFFGPGTRLTVL.

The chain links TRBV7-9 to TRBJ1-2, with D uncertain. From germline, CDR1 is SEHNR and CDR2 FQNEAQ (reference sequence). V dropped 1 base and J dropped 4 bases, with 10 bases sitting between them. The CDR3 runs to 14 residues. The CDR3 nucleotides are TGTGCCAGCAGCTTAGGCGCTGATGGCTATGGCTACACCTTC. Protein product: CASSLGADGYGYTF.

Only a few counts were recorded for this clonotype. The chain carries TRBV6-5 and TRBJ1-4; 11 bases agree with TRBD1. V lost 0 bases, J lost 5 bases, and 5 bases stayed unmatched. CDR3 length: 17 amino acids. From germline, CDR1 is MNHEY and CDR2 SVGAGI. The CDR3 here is CASSYSRWTGGNEKLFF. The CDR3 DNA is TGTGCCAGCAGTTACTCGCGCTGGACAGGGGGCAATGAAAAACTGTTTTTT.

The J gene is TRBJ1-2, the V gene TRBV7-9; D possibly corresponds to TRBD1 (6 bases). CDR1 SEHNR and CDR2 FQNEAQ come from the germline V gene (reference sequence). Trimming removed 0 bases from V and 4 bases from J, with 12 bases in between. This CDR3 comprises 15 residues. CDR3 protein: CASSLAGTRLYGYTF. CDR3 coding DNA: TGTGCCAGCAGCTTAGCCGGGACAAGACTCTATGGCTACACCTTC.

The CDR3 loop reads CATSVNTGELFF. In nucleotides, the CDR3 is TGTGCCACCAGCGTAAACACCGGGGAGCTGTTTTTT. The chain carries TRBV15 and TRBJ2-2; D ambiguous. The CDR3 is 12 residues long. V lost 5 bases to trimming and J lost 2 bases, with 3 bases between them. Germline V lookup: CDR1 LNHNV, CDR2 YYDKDF (reference sequence).

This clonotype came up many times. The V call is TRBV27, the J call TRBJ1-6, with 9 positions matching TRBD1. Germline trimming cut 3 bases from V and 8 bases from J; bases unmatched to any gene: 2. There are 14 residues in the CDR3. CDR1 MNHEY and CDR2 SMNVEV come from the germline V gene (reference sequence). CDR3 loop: CASSFRDRDSPLHF. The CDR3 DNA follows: TGTGCCAGCAGTTTCCGGGACAGGGATTCACCCCTCCACTTT.

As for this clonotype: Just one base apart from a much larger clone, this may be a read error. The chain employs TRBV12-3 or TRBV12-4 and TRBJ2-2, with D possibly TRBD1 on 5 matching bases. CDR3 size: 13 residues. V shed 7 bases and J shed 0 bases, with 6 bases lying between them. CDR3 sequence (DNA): TGTGCCAGCAAGGGGTCGAACACCGGGGAGCTGTTTTTT. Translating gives CASKGSNTGELFF.

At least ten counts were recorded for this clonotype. CDR3 nucleotides: TGTGCCAGCAGTACCTCCGCCACAGAAGGTGGCTACACCTTC. Translated, it gives CASSTSATEGGYTF. The chain employs TRBV12-3 or TRBV12-4 and TRBJ1-2; D is uncertain. The V end was cut by 5 bases, the J end by 7 bases, with 17 bases between. The CDR3 loop spans 14 amino acids.